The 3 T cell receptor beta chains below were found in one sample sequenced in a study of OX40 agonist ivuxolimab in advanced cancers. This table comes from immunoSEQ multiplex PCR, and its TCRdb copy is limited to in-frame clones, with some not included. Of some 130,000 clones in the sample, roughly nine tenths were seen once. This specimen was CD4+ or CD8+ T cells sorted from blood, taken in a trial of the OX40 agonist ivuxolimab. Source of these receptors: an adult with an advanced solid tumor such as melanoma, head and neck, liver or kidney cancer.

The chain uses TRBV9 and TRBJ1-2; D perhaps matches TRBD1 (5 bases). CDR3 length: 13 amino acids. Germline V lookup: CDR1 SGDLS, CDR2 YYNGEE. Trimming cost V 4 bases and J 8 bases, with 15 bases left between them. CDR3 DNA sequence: TGTGCCAGCAGCTCCGGGACCCTCGAGGGCTACACCTTC. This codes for CASSSGTLEGYTF.

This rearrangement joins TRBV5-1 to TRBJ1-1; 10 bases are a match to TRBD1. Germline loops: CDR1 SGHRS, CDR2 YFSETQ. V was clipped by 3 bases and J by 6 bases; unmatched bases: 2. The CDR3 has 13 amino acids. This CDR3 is CASSSGQGAEAFF. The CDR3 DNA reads TGCGCCAGCAGCTCAGGACAGGGGGCTGAAGCTTTCTTT.

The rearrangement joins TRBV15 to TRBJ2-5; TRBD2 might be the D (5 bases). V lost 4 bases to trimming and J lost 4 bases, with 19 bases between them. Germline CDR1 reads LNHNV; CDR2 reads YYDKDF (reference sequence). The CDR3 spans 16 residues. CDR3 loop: CATSTIPPGWRETQYF. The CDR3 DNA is TGTGCCACCAGCACCATCCCGCCGGGGTGGAGAGAGACCCAGTACTTC. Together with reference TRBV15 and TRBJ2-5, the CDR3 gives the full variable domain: DAMVIQNPRYQVTQFGKPVTLSCSQTLNHNVMYWYQQKSSQAPKLLFHYYDKDFNNEADTPDNFQSRRPNTSFCFLDIRSPGLGDTAMYLCATSTIPPGWRETQYFGPGTRLLVL.